The rows below give T cell receptor beta chains drawn from one sample of a study of CD8 T cells in ankylosing spondylitis. TCRdb passed the 5' RACE reads through MiXCR, listing each CDR3 protein once. The sample lists fewer than 250,000 distinct CDR3 sequences; roughly a tenth were seen once. Material for sequencing was blood, either unsorted or a sorted T cell fraction (not recorded which). Receptor source: a male donor with ankylosing spondylitis or in good health (not recorded which). Both conserved end residues are part of each CDR3. The order of the fields is V gene, clone size, D gene, J gene, CDR3 DNA, CDR3 protein. D genes are given only for firm matches. A clone size is listed for some rows: how often the clone was seen (once, few, many), or a class if it is expanded.

TRBV7-9	.	.	TRBJ2-7	TGTGCCAGCAGCCCGACTAGCAGGGGTAACGAGCAGTACTTC	CASSPTSRGNEQYF
TRBV18	many	.	TRBJ2-6	TGTGCCAGCTCACCTCTAGCTCCCGACAGGAATTCTGGGGCCAACGTCCTGACTTTC	CASSPLAPDRNSGANVLTF
TRBV27	many	TRBD2	TRBJ2-1	TGTGCCAGCAGCCTTCCCTTGAGCGGGAGAGGCAATGAGCAGTTCTTC	CASSLPLSGRGNEQFF
TRBV20-1	many	.	TRBJ1-5	TGCAGTGCTAGAGATCGAGCTAGCAATCAGCCCCAGCATTTT	CSARDRASNQPQHF
TRBV11-2	many	TRBD2	TRBJ2-7	TGTGCCAGCAGCTTGGGAGCGGGGGGGCATTACGAGCAGTACTTC	CASSLGAGGHYEQYF
TRBV2	many	TRBD2	TRBJ2-3	TGTGCCAGCAGTGAAGACGGGACTAGTGTGCAGTATTTT	CASSEDGTSVQYF
TRBV7-6	many	.	TRBJ1-1	TGTGCCAGCAGTTTAAGGGCAATAGGGACTGAAGCTTTCTTT	CASSLRAIGTEAFF
TRBV30	few	.	TRBJ2-1	TGTGCCTGGGGGACCTCCTACAATGAGCAGTTCTTC	CAWGTSYNEQFF
TRBV5-5	.	.	TRBJ2-1	TGTGCCAGCAGCCAAAATTACAATGAGCAGTTCTTC	CASSQNYNEQFF
TRBV3-1	many	TRBD2	TRBJ2-7	TGTGCCAGCAGCCAATTAACTAGCGGCGGCGAGCAGTACTTC	CASSQLTSGGEQYF
TRBV20-1	few	.	TRBJ2-3	TGCAGTGCTAGAGATCTAAAAAGCACAGATACGCAGTATTTT	CSARDLKSTDTQYF
TRBV20-1	.	TRBD2	TRBJ2-7	TGCAGTGCTAGAGGAAATAGCGGGATAAGGGACGAGCAGTACTTC	CSARGNSGIRDEQYF
TRBV7-9	many	.	TRBJ2-3	TGTGCCAGCAGCCCCCCAGATACGCAGTATTTT	CASSPPDTQYF
TRBV20-1	many	.	TRBJ1-1	TGCAGTGCCACCCGCAGACAGTTGAACACTGAAGCTTTCTTT	CSATRRQLNTEAFF
TRBV20-1	many	.	TRBJ2-5	TGCAGTGCTAGACTAGGGACATCAGAGACCCAGTACTTC	CSARLGTSETQYF
TRBV7-2	many	.	TRBJ1-2	TGTGCCAGCAGCTTCCGGGATGCTGACTATGGCTACACCTTC	CASSFRDADYGYTF
TRBV25-1	many	TRBD1	TRBJ1-1	TGTGCCAGCAGTCCCTCAGAGACCGGACAGGGGGCGATTGAAGCTTTCTTT	CASSPSETGQGAIEAFF
TRBV2	many	TRBD2	TRBJ2-1	TGTGCCAGCAGTGAACGGGATGGCGGGAGAGCGTACAATGAGCAGTTCTTC	CASSERDGGRAYNEQFF
TRBV4-2	.	.	TRBJ1-4	TGTGCCAGCAGCCAAGAAGGACCCGGACACAATGAAAAACTGTTTTTT	CASSQEGPGHNEKLFF
TRBV27	many	TRBD1	TRBJ1-2	TGTGCCAGCAGTTTGGGGACAGGGGGCTTCTATGGCTACACCTTC	CASSLGTGGFYGYTF
TRBV11-2	few	TRBD2	TRBJ2-1	TGTGCCAGCAGCTTAGACTCTCTAGCGGGGGGTTACAATGAGCAGTTCTTC	CASSLDSLAGGYNEQFF
TRBV5-1	many	.	TRBJ2-2	TGCGCCAGCAGCCAATGGACGGATCCTTCCACCGGGGAGCTGTTTTTT	CASSQWTDPSTGELFF
TRBV7-2	many	.	TRBJ1-2	TGTGCCAGCAGCCCCGGGCCCCTCTATGGCTACACCTTC	CASSPGPLYGYTF
TRBV6-1	many	.	TRBJ1-5	TGTGCCAGCAGTACCGTACCGGGCTCCTGGGGCGATCAGCCCCAGCATTTT	CASSTVPGSWGDQPQHF
TRBV29-1	many	.	TRBJ1-1	TGCAGCGTTGGGACGCTGAACACTGAAGCTTTCTTT	CSVGTLNTEAFF